Shown below are 17 T cell receptor beta chains from a single sample sequenced in a study of cytomegalovirus exposure and HLA in healthy donors. 60 Vbeta and 13 Jbeta primers were used in PCR. Repertoires were generated with immunoSEQ multiplex PCR, while TCRdb's copy carries only in-frame clones and drops some. The table lists approximately 170,000 clones, approximately 82% of them singletons. Sequenced material: PBMCs. These receptors all stem from a male donor in good health and CMV-seronegative.

The chain carries TRBV5-6 and TRBJ1-2; D gene ambiguous. Trimming took off 0 bases at V and 4 bases at J, with 16 bases between the two ends. The CDR3 totals 16 residues. The germline V gene has CDR1 SGHDT and CDR2 YYEEEE. CDR3 in amino acids: CASSLGASTHRYGYTF. The CDR3 DNA is TGTGCCAGCAGCTTGGGGGCCTCGACCCACCGCTATGGCTACACCTTC.

This chain uses TRBV5-1 with TRBJ2-7; D perhaps matches TRBD1 (5 bases). The CDR3 runs to 14 residues. Per the germline V gene, CDR1 is SGHRS and CDR2 is YFSETQ. Trimming removed 1 base at V and 0 bases at J, with 8 bases between. The CDR3 DNA is TGCGCCAGCAGCTTGCAGGGCCGCTCCTACGAGCAGTACTTC. Translating it yields CASSLQGRSYEQYF.

The V call is TRBV10-3, the J call TRBJ1-2; tentatively, D is TRBD1 (6 bases). The CDR3 length is 15 residues. Germline CDR1 ENHRY, CDR2 SYGVKD. Trimming stripped 3 bases from V and 4 bases from J, with 15 bases between. DNA of the CDR3: TGTGCCATCAGTGATTTCGAGGGACACATCTATGGCTACACCTTC. It yields the protein CAISDFEGHIYGYTF.

This clone was counted a few times. This chain links TRBV2 with TRBJ1-3; D is uncertain. This CDR3 has 13 amino acids. V was pared by 6 bases and J by 1 base, with 7 bases between. CDR1 is SNHLY and CDR2 is FYNNEI in the germline V gene. This chain's CDR3 is CASRITSGNTIYF. CDR3 DNA sequence: TGTGCCAGCAGAATAACTTCTGGAAACACCATATATTTT.

This clone has only a few counts. The chain links TRBV5-1 to TRBJ1-6, with no clear D. This CDR3 contains 15 residues. CDR1 and CDR2 from the germline V gene are SGHRS and YFSETQ. V shed 0 bases and J shed 6 bases, with 10 bases lying between them. As DNA, the CDR3 is TGCGCCAGCAGCTTGGCCGGGAGTACTAATTCACCCCTCCACTTT. Residues: CASSLAGSTNSPLHF.

As concerns this clone: This specimen includes other DNA sequences encoding the same CDR3. CDR3 region: CASSQLTENTEAFF. The CDR3 DNA reads TGCGCCAGCAGCCAACTAACAGAAAACACTGAAGCTTTCTTT. This chain uses TRBV4-1 with TRBJ1-1; D is unclear. Per germline, CDR1 MGHRA and CDR2 YSYEKL. Deletions cut 2 bases from V and 2 bases from J, with 9 bases between. The CDR3 is made up of 14 amino acids.

The V call is TRBV14, the J call TRBJ2-7, with a weak D call TRBD1 (6 bases). V was trimmed by 5 bases and J by 3 bases, leaving 17 bases between them. The CDR3 extends over 15 amino acids. Germline CDR1 reads SGHDN; CDR2 reads FVKESK. In DNA, the CDR3 is TGTGCCAGCAGCTCCCAGGGGCGCAAAGGCTACGAGCAGTACTTC. This gives the protein CASSSQGRKGYEQYF.

The chain combines TRBV19 with TRBJ2-6, with D perhaps TRBD1 (6 bases). This CDR3 has 15 amino acids. Germline lookup yields CDR1 LNHDA and CDR2 SQIVND (reference sequence). Between the trimmed V and J ends, which lost 7 bases and 1 base, there was a span of 11 bases. CDR3 DNA sequence: TGTGCCAGTACTACAGGGCTATCTGGGGCCAACGTCCTGACTTTC. Translated, it gives CASTTGLSGANVLTF.

V usage is TRBV15 and J usage is TRBJ2-5; 9 bases match TRBD2. Looked up from germline, CDR1 is LNHNV and CDR2 is YYDKDF (reference sequence). The CDR3 runs 16 residues. V gave up 0 bases and J gave up 3 bases; unmatched junction bases: 5. CDR3 protein: CATSRDRAGGKETQYF. The DNA for the CDR3 is TGTGCCACCAGCAGAGACCGGGCGGGGGGGAAAGAGACCCAGTACTTC.

CDR3 coding DNA: TGCGCCAGCAGCTTCCTAGCGGGGGGGAACAATGAGCAGTTCTTC. Encoded protein: CASSFLAGGNNEQFF. The genes are TRBV5-1 and TRBJ2-1, with 12 bases that match TRBD2. CDR3 length: 15 residues. Germline loops: CDR1 SGHRS, CDR2 YFSETQ. V was pared by 2 bases and J by 5 bases, with 2 bases of the junction left unmatched.

V gene TRBV5-8 combines with J gene TRBJ2-2, with 7 bases identical to TRBD2. This CDR3 contains 18 residues. Germline V lookup: CDR1 SGHTS, CDR2 YDEGEE. V was clipped by 1 base and J by 4 bases; unmatched bases: 13. The CDR3 bases are TGTGCCAGCAGCTTGTCCGTGGTGGCGGGAGTTTTCACCGGGGAGCTGTTTTTT. Amino acids: CASSLSVVAGVFTGELFF. The whole variable domain, filled in from reference TRBV5-8 and TRBJ2-2, reads EAGVTQSPTHLIKTRGQQATLRCSPISGHTSVYWYQQALGLGLQFLLWYDEGEERNRGNFPPRFSGRQFPNYSSELNVNALELEDSALYLCASSLSVVAGVFTGELFFGEGSRLTVL.

The chain recombines TRBV5-4 with TRBJ1-5, with D maybe TRBD1 (5 bases). The V end was cut by 4 bases, the J end by 4 bases, with 6 bases between. Looked up from germline, CDR1 is SGHNT and CDR2 is YYREEE (reference sequence). This CDR3 has 12 amino acids. For the CDR3, the DNA is TGTGCCAGCAGCGCAGGGAATCAGCCCCAGCATTTT. This codes for CASSAGNQPQHF. Supplemented by reference TRBV5-4 and TRBJ1-5, the full variable domain reads ETGVTQSPTHLIKTRGQQVTLRCSSQSGHNTVSWYQQALGQGPQFIFQYYREEENGRGNFPPRFSGLQFPNYSSELNVNALELDDSALYLCASSAGNQPQHFGDGTRLSIL.

CDR3 in DNA: TGTGCCACCAGCAGAGAGGAGACAGGGGACTCCTACGAGCAGTACTTC. Amino acids: CATSREETGDSYEQYF. The V gene is TRBV15, the J gene TRBJ2-7, with TRBD1 identical over 8 bases. CDR3 length: 16 amino acids. CDR1 and CDR2 (germline): LNHNV, YYDKDF (reference sequence). After removal of 0 bases from V and 0 bases from J, the junction contained 4 bases not matched to a gene.

This CDR3 reads CASSSTAYNEQFF. DNA for the CDR3: TGCGCCAGCAGCTCAACAGCCTACAATGAGCAGTTCTTC. V usage is TRBV5-1 and J usage is TRBJ2-1; D is ambiguous. The CDR3 runs 13 residues. Per the germline V gene, CDR1 is SGHRS and CDR2 is YFSETQ. V lost 3 bases, J lost 2 bases, and 6 bases lay in between.

This clone was counted once. The rearrangement uses TRBV11-2 and TRBJ2-3, with 12 bases aligning to TRBD2. With 5 bases clipped from V and 2 bases from J, the junction kept 5 bases outside the gene matches. CDR3 length: 16 residues. Germline lookup yields CDR1 SGHAT and CDR2 FQNNGV. The CDR3 DNA is TGTGCCAGCAGCATCACTAGCGGGGGGCCCACAGATACGCAGTATTTT. Its protein is CASSITSGGPTDTQYF.

V usage is TRBV7-8 and J usage is TRBJ2-1, with 10 bases fitting TRBD2. The CDR3 totals 15 residues. Germline-derived CDR1 and CDR2 are SGHVS and FQNEAQ. V gave up 2 bases and J gave up 9 bases; unmatched junction bases: 7. The CDR3 nucleotides are TGTGCCAGCAGCTTACTCACTAGCGGGACTGGTGAGCAGTTCTTC. Translation gives CASSLLTSGTGEQFF.

This chain connects TRBV6-1 to TRBJ2-3, with 16 nucleotides matching TRBD2. The CDR3 has 17 residues. After removal of 0 bases from V and 8 bases from J, the junction contained 5 bases not matched to a gene. The germline V gene encodes CDR1 MNHNS and CDR2 SASEGT. As DNA, the CDR3 is TGTGCCAGCAGTGAAGCGACGGGACTAGCGGGGGGGCCTACGCAGTATTTT. Protein: CASSEATGLAGGPTQYF.